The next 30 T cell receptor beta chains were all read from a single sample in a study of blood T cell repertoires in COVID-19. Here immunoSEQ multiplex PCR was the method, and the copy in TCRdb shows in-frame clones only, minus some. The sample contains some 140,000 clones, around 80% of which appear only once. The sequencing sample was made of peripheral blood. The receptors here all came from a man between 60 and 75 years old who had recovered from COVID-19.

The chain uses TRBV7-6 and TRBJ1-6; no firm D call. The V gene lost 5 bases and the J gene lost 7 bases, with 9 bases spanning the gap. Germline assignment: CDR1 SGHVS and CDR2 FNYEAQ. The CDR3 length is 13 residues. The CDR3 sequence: CASSPYSNSPLHF. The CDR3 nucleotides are TGTGCCAGCAGCCCTTACAGCAATTCACCCCTCCACTTT.

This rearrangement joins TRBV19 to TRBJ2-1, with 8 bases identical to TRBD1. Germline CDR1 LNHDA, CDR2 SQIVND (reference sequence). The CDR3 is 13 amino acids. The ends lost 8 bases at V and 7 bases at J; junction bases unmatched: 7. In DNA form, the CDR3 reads TGTGCCAGTGGACAGGGCGCAGTGAATGAGCAGTTCTTC. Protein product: CASGQGAVNEQFF.

CDR3 protein: CASSIVGLETQYF. CDR3 nucleotide sequence: TGTGCCAGTAGTATCGTGGGGCTAGAGACCCAGTACTTC. The V and J genes are TRBV19 and TRBJ2-5, with D perhaps TRBD1 (5 bases). CDR1 is LNHDA and CDR2 is SQIVND in the germline V gene (reference sequence). V was cut by 3 bases and J by 4 bases, with 9 bases left in between. This CDR3 has 13 residues.

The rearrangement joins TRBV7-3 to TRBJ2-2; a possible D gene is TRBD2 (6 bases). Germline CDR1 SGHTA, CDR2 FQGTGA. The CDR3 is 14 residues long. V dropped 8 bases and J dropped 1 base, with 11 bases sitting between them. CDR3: CASAAGQNTGELFF. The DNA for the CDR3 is TGTGCCAGCGCGGCGGGGCAGAACACCGGGGAGCTGTTTTTT.

CDR3 protein: CASSQDLRGGPSGELFF. The CDR3 region has the DNA TGCGCCAGCAGCCAAGATCTTCGGGGGGGCCCTAGCGGGGAGCTGTTTTTT. The chain uses TRBV4-1 and TRBJ2-2; the match to TRBD2 covers 8 bases. The CDR3 is 17 residues long. Germline CDR1 MGHRA, CDR2 YSYEKL. Germline trimming cut 0 bases from V and 7 bases from J; bases unmatched to any gene: 10.

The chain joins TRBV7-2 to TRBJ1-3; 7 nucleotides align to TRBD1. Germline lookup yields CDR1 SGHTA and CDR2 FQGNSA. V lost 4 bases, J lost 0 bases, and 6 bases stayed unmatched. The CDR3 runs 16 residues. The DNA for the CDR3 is TGTGCCAGCAGCTACCCGGGACAGACCTCTGGAAACACCATATATTTT. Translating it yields CASSYPGQTSGNTIYF. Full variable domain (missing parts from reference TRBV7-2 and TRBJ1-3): GAGVSQSPSNKVTEKGKDVELRCDPISGHTALYWYRQSLGQGLEFLIYFQGNSAPDKSGLPSDRFSAERTGGSVSTLTIQRTQQEDSAVYLCASSYPGQTSGNTIYFGEGSWLTVV.

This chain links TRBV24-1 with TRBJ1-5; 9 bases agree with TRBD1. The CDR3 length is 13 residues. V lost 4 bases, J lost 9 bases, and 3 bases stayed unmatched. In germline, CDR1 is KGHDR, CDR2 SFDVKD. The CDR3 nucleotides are TGTGCCACCAGTGAGGGGACAGGGACGCCCCAGCATTTT. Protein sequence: CATSEGTGTPQHF.

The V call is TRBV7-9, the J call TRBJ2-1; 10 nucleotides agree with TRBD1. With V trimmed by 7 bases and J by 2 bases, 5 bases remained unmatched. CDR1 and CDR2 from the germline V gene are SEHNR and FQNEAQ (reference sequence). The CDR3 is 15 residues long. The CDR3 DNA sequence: TGTGCCAGCACCGAAGGACAGGGGGCCTACAATGAGCAGTTCTTC. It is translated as CASTEGQGAYNEQFF.

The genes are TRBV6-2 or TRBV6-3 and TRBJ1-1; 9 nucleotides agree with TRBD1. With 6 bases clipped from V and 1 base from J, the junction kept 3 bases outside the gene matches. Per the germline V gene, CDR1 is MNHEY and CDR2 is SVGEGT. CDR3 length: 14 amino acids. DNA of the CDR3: TGTGCCAGCAGCCTACAGGGGGCGAACACTGAAGCTTTCTTT. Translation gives CASSLQGANTEAFF.

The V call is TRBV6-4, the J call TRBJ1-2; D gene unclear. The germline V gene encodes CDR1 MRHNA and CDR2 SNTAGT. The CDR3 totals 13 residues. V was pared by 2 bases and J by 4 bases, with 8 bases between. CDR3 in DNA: TGTGCCAGCAGTGACGGCACCCCCTATGGCTACACCTTC. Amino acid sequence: CASSDGTPYGYTF.

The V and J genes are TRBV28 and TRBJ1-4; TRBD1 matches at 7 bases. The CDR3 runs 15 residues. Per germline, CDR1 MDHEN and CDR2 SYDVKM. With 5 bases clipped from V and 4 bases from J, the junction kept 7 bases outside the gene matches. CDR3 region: CASSPPDRVNEKLFF. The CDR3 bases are TGTGCCAGCAGTCCGCCCGACAGGGTTAATGAAAAACTGTTTTTT.

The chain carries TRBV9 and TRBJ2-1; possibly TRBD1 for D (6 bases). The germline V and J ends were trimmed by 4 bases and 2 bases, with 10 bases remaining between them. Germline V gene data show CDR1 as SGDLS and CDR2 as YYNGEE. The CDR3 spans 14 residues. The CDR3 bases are TGTGCCAGCAGCCGACAGGTCCCCTACAATGAGCAGTTCTTC. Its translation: CASSRQVPYNEQFF.

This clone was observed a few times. Here the CDR3 DNA reads TGTGCCAGCAGCGTCCTTGGGAGGGAGGCTGAGCAGTTCTTC. Its protein is CASSVLGREAEQFF. The chain links TRBV28 to TRBJ2-1, with 7 bases lining up with TRBD2. After removal of 6 bases from V and 9 bases from J, the junction contained 11 bases not matched to a gene. The CDR3 contains 14 residues. Germline CDR1 and CDR2: MDHEN and SYDVKM.

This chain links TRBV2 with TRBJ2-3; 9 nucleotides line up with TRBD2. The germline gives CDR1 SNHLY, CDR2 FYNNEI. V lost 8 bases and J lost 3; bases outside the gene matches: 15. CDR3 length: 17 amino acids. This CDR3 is CASSLKLRGGLTDTQYF. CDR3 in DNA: TGTGCCAGCTCCCTAAAGTTGCGGGGGGGCCTAACAGATACGCAGTATTTT.

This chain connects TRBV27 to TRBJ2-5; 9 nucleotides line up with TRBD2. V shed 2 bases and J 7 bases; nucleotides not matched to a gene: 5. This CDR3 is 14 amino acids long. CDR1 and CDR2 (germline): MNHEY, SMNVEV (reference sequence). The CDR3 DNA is TGTGCCAGCAGTTTAACTAGCGGGCAGGGGACCCAGTACTTC. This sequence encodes CASSLTSGQGTQYF.

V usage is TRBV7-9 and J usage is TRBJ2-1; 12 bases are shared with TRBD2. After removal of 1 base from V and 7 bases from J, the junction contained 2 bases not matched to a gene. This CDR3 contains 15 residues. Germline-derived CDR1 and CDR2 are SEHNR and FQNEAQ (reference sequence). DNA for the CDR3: TGTGCCAGCAGCTTAGGGACTAGCGGGGCTAATGAGCAGTTCTTC. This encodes CASSLGTSGANEQFF.

CDR3 region: CASSLEGSHSGELFF. The CDR3 region has the DNA TGCGCCAGCAGCTTGGAGGGGTCCCACTCCGGGGAGCTGTTTTTT. The V and J genes are TRBV5-1 and TRBJ2-2; D might be TRBD1 (5 bases). V dropped 0 bases and J dropped 6 bases, with 12 bases sitting between them. This CDR3 comprises 15 residues. Germline CDR1 and CDR2: SGHRS and YFSETQ.

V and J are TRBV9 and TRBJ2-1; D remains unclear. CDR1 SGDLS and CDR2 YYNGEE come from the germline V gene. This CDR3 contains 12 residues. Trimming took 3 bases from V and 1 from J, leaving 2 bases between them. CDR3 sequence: CASSASYNEQFF. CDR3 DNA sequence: TGTGCCAGCAGCGCATCCTACAATGAGCAGTTCTTC.

CDR3 residues: CASGADPGKDSPLHF. CDR3 coding DNA: TGTGCCAGCGGAGCCGACCCGGGGAAAGACTCACCCCTCCACTTT. The gene calls are TRBV5-5 and TRBJ1-6; no reliable D call. The CDR3 runs 15 residues. The germline gives CDR1 SGHKS, CDR2 YYEKEE (reference sequence). V was clipped by 7 bases and J by 10 bases, with 21 bases between them.

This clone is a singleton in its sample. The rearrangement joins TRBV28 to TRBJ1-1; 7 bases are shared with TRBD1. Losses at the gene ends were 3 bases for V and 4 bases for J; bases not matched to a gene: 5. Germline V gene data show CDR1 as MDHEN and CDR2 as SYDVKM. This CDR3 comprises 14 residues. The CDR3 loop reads CASSFTGVSTEAFF. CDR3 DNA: TGTGCCAGCAGTTTCACAGGGGTGAGCACTGAAGCTTTCTTT.

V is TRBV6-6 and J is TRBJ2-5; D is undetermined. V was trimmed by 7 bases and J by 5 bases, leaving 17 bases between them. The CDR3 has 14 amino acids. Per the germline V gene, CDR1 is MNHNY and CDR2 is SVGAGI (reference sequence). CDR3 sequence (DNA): TGTGCCAGCACCCAGAGTCCGCGGTCGGAGACCCAGTACTTC. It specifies CASTQSPRSETQYF.

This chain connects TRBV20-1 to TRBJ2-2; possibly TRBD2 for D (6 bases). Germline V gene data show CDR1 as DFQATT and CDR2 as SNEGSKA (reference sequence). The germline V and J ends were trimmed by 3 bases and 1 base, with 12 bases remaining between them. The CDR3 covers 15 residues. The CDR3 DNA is TGCAGTGCTAGTCCGTCCGGGGGGAACACCGGGGAGCTGTTTTTT. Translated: CSASPSGGNTGELFF.

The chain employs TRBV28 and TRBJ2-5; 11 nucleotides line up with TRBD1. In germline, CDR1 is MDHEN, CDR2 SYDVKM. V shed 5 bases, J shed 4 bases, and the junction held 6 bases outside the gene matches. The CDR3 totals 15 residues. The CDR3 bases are TGTGCCAGCAGTGTCGGACAGGGGGCGGGAGAGACCCAGTACTTC. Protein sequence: CASSVGQGAGETQYF.

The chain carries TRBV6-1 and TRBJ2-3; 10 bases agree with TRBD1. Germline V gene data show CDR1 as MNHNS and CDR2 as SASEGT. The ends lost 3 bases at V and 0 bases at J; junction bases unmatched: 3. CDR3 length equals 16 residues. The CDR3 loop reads CASSETGGFSTDTQYF. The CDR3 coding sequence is TGTGCCAGCAGTGAGACAGGGGGCTTCAGCACAGATACGCAGTATTTT.

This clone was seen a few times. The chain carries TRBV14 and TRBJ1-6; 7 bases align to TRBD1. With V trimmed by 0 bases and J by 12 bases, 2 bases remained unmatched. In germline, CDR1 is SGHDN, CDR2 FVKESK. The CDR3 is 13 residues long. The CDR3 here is CASSQEGQLPLHF. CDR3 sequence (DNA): TGTGCCAGCAGCCAAGAGGGACAGCTACCCCTCCACTTT.

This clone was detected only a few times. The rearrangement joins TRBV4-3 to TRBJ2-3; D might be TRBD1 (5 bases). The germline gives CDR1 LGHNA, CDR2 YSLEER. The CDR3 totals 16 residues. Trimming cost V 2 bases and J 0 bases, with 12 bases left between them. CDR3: CASSQSTDTSTDTQYF. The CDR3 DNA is TGCGCCAGCAGCCAATCGACAGATACTAGCACAGATACGCAGTATTTT.

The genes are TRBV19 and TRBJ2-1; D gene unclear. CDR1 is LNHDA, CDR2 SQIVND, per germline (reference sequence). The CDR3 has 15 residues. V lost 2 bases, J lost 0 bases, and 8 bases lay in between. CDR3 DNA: TGTGCCAGTAGTATAAGTCCGGGCTCCTACAATGAGCAGTTCTTC. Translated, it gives CASSISPGSYNEQFF.

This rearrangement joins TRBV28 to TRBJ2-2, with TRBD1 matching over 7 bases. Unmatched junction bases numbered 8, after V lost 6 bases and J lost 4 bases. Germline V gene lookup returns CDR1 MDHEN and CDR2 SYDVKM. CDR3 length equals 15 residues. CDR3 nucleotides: TGTGCCAGCAGCCCTGGACAGGCCCCCACCGGGGAGCTGTTTTTT. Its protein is CASSPGQAPTGELFF.

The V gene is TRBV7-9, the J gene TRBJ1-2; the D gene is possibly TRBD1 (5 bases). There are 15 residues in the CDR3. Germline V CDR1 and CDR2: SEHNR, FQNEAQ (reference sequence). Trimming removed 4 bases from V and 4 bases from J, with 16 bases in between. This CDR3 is CASSSDNLGAYGYTF. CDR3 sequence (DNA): TGTGCCAGCAGCTCGGACAACCTAGGGGCCTATGGCTACACCTTC.

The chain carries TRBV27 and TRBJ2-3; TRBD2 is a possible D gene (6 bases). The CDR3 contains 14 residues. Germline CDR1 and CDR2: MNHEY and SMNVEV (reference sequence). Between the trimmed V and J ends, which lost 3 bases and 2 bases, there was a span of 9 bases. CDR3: CASSLGGFTDTQYF. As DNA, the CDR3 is TGTGCCAGCAGTTTGGGGGGTTTCACAGATACGCAGTATTTT.